The 25 T cell receptor beta chains reported below all come from one sample, sequenced in a study of cytomegalovirus exposure and HLA in healthy donors. A multiplex PCR was run with 60 Vbeta primers and 13 Jbeta primers. Method: immunoSEQ multiplex PCR; TCRdb's copy keeps in-frame clones and lacks some. The sample lists 160,000 or so clones; 65% to 85% were seen once. The sequenced sample was PBMCs. These receptors came from a male donor in good health and CMV-seropositive.

The chain couples TRBV14 to TRBJ2-5; TRBD2 is a possible D gene (6 bases). Trimming removed 2 bases from V and 2 bases from J, with 15 bases in between. The CDR3 sequence is 16 residues long. Germline CDR1 SGHDN, CDR2 FVKESK. The CDR3 reads CASSQPGSTVQETQYF. The CDR3 coding sequence is TGTGCCAGCAGCCAACCCGGGAGCACAGTTCAAGAGACCCAGTACTTC.

The CDR3 nucleotides are TGTGCCAGCAGCTTGACTGGGGACAGGACGTTGGGTGGCTACACCTTC. Translating gives CASSLTGDRTLGGYTF. This chain uses TRBV5-4 with TRBJ1-2; 8 bases match TRBD1. Per germline, CDR1 SGHNT and CDR2 YYREEE (reference sequence). Trimming removed 1 base from V and 7 bases from J; junction bases left unmatched: 12. The CDR3 covers 16 residues.

The rearrangement joins TRBV5-1 to TRBJ2-1, with 9 bases identical to TRBD2. The trim removed 4 bases at V and 2 bases at J, leaving 7 bases unmatched. CDR1 SGHRS and CDR2 YFSETQ come from the germline V gene. The CDR3 runs 16 residues. The CDR3 loop is CASSGAGGRAYNEQFF. The CDR3 nucleotides read TGCGCCAGCAGCGGGGCTGGCGGGAGGGCCTACAATGAGCAGTTCTTC.

This clone was found a few times. The chain uses TRBV7-6 and TRBJ2-2; the match to TRBD2 covers 9 bases. This CDR3 is built from 16 residues. J was trimmed by 5 bases and V by 5 bases; bases with no gene match: 9. CDR1 and CDR2 from the germline V gene are SGHVS and FNYEAQ. The CDR3 protein is CASSPSEGLATGELFF. Written as DNA, the CDR3 is TGTGCCAGCAGCCCGAGCGAGGGACTAGCTACCGGGGAGCTGTTTTTT.

V usage is TRBV2 and J usage is TRBJ1-4, with D hard to call. The CDR3 covers 12 residues. Trimming removed 7 bases from V and 7 bases from J, with 10 bases in between. CDR1 and CDR2 from the germline V gene are SNHLY and FYNNEI. CDR3 nucleotide sequence: TGTGCCAGCATGCGGTCCGGTGAAAAACTGTTTTTT. It encodes CASMRSGEKLFF.

The chain links TRBV7-6 to TRBJ2-1; 10 bases agree with TRBD2. The CDR3 runs 15 residues. V lost 1 base, J lost 12 bases, and 9 bases stayed unmatched. Per germline, CDR1 SGHVS and CDR2 FNYEAQ. The CDR3 sequence: CASSLVPGTSDMQFF. CDR3 sequence (DNA): TGTGCCAGCAGCTTAGTCCCCGGGACTAGCGACATGCAGTTCTTC. Full variable domain (outside the CDR3, taken from reference TRBV7-6 and TRBJ2-1): GAGVSQSPRYKVTKRGQDVALRCDPISGHVSLYWYRQALGQGPEFLTYFNYEAQQDKSGLPNDRFSAERPEGSISTLTIQRTEQRDSAMYRCASSLVPGTSDMQFFGPGTRLTVL.

This clone was recorded once. The V gene is TRBV5-4, the J gene TRBJ2-7; possible D gene TRBD1, 6 bases. CDR1 SGHNT and CDR2 YYREEE come from the germline V gene (reference sequence). The CDR3 runs 14 residues. Trimming removed 0 bases at V and 5 bases at J, with 12 bases between. The CDR3 here is CASSLEGPGDEQYF. The CDR3 region has the DNA TGTGCCAGCAGCTTGGAGGGGCCAGGGGACGAGCAGTACTTC.

This sequence joins TRBV29-1 and TRBJ1-4, with D hard to call. The germline CDR1 and CDR2 sequences are SQVTM and ANQGSEA. The CDR3 is made up of 15 amino acids. The V gene lost 6 bases and the J gene lost 5 bases, with 19 bases spanning the gap. Written as DNA, the CDR3 is TGCAGCGTCCGGTTCCCGAACAGAGAGAATGAAAAACTGTTTTTT. Amino acids: CSVRFPNRENEKLFF.

The count of this clone is one. J is TRBJ2-7 and V is TRBV18; TRBD1 aligns across 7 bases. In germline, CDR1 is KGHSH, CDR2 LQKENI. Trimming took 3 bases from V and 1 from J; bases not matched to a gene: 6. The CDR3 loop spans 15 amino acids. CDR3 sequence reads: CASSPLRDSSYEQYF. CDR3 DNA sequence: TGTGCCAGCTCACCTCTCCGGGACAGTTCCTACGAGCAGTACTTC. Supplemented by reference TRBV18 and TRBJ2-7, the full variable domain reads NAGVMQNPRHLVRRRGQEARLRCSPMKGHSHVYWYRQLPEEGLKFMVYLQKENIIDESGMPKERFSAEFPKEGPSILRIQQVVRGDSAAYFCASSPLRDSSYEQYFGPGTRLTVT.

J is TRBJ1-5 and V is TRBV6-5; D gene ambiguous. CDR3 length: 13 residues. Germline V gene sequence: CDR1 MNHEY, CDR2 SVGAGI. V was trimmed by 4 bases and J by 9 bases, leaving 13 bases between them. CDR3 protein: CASSFGAEGPQHF. CDR3 DNA sequence: TGTGCCAGCAGTTTCGGCGCAGAGGGGCCCCAGCATTTT.

The V call is TRBV5-1, the J call TRBJ2-7; 13 nucleotides match TRBD2. CDR3 length equals 14 residues. After removal of 5 bases from V and 5 bases from J, the junction contained 4 bases not matched to a gene. Germline V gene lookup returns CDR1 SGHRS and CDR2 YFSETQ. The CDR3 loop reads CASRRTSGSDEQYF. CDR3 DNA: TGCGCCAGCAGAAGGACTAGCGGGAGTGACGAGCAGTACTTC.

Concerning this clone: An end of the junction does not agree with germline; a read error may underlie this. CDR3 region: CASSLAPTRETQYF. The CDR3 nucleotides read TGTGCTAGCAGCTTAGCACCGACTAGGGAGACCCAGTACTTC. The chain carries TRBV7-7 and TRBJ2-5, with TRBD2 as a possible D gene (6 bases). CDR1 is SSHAT, CDR2 FNYEAQ, per germline (reference sequence). The CDR3 has 14 residues.

The rearrangement joins TRBV25-1 to TRBJ2-5; possibly TRBD1 for D (5 bases). The J call is in doubt because the DNA end fits TRBJ2-7 better. The CDR3 extends over 13 amino acids. The germline V gene has CDR1 MGHDK and CDR2 SYGVNS. Written as DNA, the CDR3 is TGTGCCAGCAGTGAATCAGGGCCCTACGAGCAGTACTTC. The encoded protein is CASSESGPYEQYF.

The CDR3 coding sequence is TGTGCCAGCAGCTCATCTAGCGGGAGGCGGAATGAGCAGTTCTTC. Translated: CASSSSSGRRNEQFF. This chain joins TRBV11-2 and TRBJ2-1, with TRBD2 matching over 11 bases. The V and J ends lost 4 bases and 7 bases, in that order; junction bases with no gene match: 6. The germline gives CDR1 SGHAT, CDR2 FQNNGV. This CDR3 is built from 15 residues.

This rearrangement joins TRBV2 to TRBJ1-4; TRBD1 agrees at 7 bases. With V trimmed by 7 bases and J by 8 bases, 7 bases remained unmatched. Per germline, CDR1 SNHLY and CDR2 FYNNEI. CDR3 length: 13 amino acids. The CDR3 region has the DNA TGTGCCAGCAACGGACAGGTGGGGGAAAAACTGTTTTTT. Protein: CASNGQVGEKLFF.

Only a few counts were recorded for this clone. This chain connects TRBV21-1 to TRBJ2-1; the DNA was not compared with TRBD1, the D call given in the table. TRBV21-1 is a listed pseudogene. The CDR3 is 15 residues long. Here the CDR3 reads CAALNGRGHYNEQFF. The CDR3 DNA follows: TGTGCAGCCCTCAACGGCAGGGGTCATTACAATGAGCAGTTCTTC.

This sequence joins TRBV9 and TRBJ1-5; the D gene is possibly TRBD1 (6 bases). The CDR3 is 15 amino acids. From germline, CDR1 is SGDLS and CDR2 YYNGEE. Trimming took 2 bases from V and 3 from J, leaving 12 bases between them. CDR3 in DNA: TGTGCCAGCAGCGTTAGTGGACAGAACAATCAGCCCCAGCATTTT. This translates into CASSVSGQNNQPQHF.

Of note for this clone: One junction end disagrees with the germline gene, perhaps due to a read error. The CDR3 spells CSSSLEGGYGYTF. The CDR3, as DNA: TGTTCCAGCAGCTTGGAGGGAGGTTATGGCTACACCTTC. The genes are TRBV7-9 and TRBJ1-2, with D unresolved. Germline V gene sequence: CDR1 SEHNR, CDR2 FQNEAQ (reference sequence). The CDR3 runs 13 residues.

The V and J genes are TRBV2 and TRBJ2-5, with TRBD1 matching 10 bases. This CDR3 has 13 amino acids. Per germline, CDR1 SNHLY and CDR2 FYNNEI. V lost 6 bases and J lost 4; bases outside the gene matches: 2. The CDR3 spells CASRTGGGETQYF. In nucleotides, the CDR3 is TGTGCCAGCAGGACAGGGGGCGGAGAGACCCAGTACTTC.

The rearrangement uses TRBV19 and TRBJ2-2, with 8 bases aligning to TRBD1. J was trimmed by 4 bases and V by 5 bases; bases with no gene match: 6. This CDR3 spans 15 amino acids. Germline V gives CDR1 LNHDA, CDR2 SQIVND (reference sequence). DNA for the CDR3: TGTGCCAGTAGTCAGGACAGGGCGGTCACCGGGGAGCTGTTTTTT. Amino acid sequence: CASSQDRAVTGELFF.

The rearrangement joins TRBV5-1 to TRBJ2-5, with 11 bases that match TRBD2. The CDR3 is 15 residues long. J was trimmed by 4 bases and V by 7 bases; bases with no gene match: 9. The V gene's germline CDR1 is SGHRS and CDR2 YFSETQ. CDR3 protein: CASFGGLAGGETQYF. The CDR3 nucleotides are TGCGCCAGCTTCGGGGGTCTAGCGGGAGGAGAGACCCAGTACTTC.

In this sample, this clone turned up a few times. This rearrangement joins TRBV7-9 to TRBJ1-1; 7 nucleotides align to TRBD1. This CDR3 contains 17 residues. V lost 7 bases and J lost 3; bases outside the gene matches: 17. From germline, CDR1 is SEHNR and CDR2 FQNEAQ (reference sequence). The CDR3 reads CASTPRQGPIGDTEAFF. In DNA, the CDR3 is TGTGCCAGCACTCCCCGACAGGGACCAATCGGGGACACTGAAGCTTTCTTT.

DNA for the CDR3: TGTGCCAGCAGCTTAGGTTCCAAAACTAACTATGGCTACACCTTC. This translates into CASSLGSKTNYGYTF. The V gene is TRBV7-9, the J gene TRBJ1-2; unclear D gene. Germline CDR1 is SEHNR and CDR2 is FQNEAQ (reference sequence). The CDR3 sequence is 15 residues long. V was clipped by 1 base and J by 0 bases, with 9 bases between them.

The chain couples TRBV27 to TRBJ2-7; 8 bases align to TRBD2. The CDR3 length is 16 residues. Germline V lookup: CDR1 MNHEY, CDR2 SMNVEV (reference sequence). V was clipped by 5 bases and J by 0 bases; unmatched bases: 9. CDR3 region: CASSRASGYSSYEQYF. The CDR3 nucleotides are TGTGCCAGCAGTCGTGCTAGCGGGTATAGCTCCTACGAGCAGTACTTC.

This clone appeared a single time. The CDR3 region is CASSPQGAVEQYF. CDR3 DNA sequence: TGTGCCAGCAGCCCACAGGGGGCGGTCGAGCAGTACTTC. This rearrangement joins TRBV13 to TRBJ2-7; 9 bases fit TRBD1. With V trimmed by 5 bases and J by 6 bases, 5 bases remained unmatched. Germline V lookup: CDR1 PRHDT, CDR2 FYEKMQ (reference sequence). There are 13 residues in the CDR3. Full variable domain (rest looked up from reference TRBV13 and TRBJ2-7): AAGVIQSPRHLIKEKRETATLKCYPIPRHDTVYWYQQGPGQDPQFLISFYEKMQSDKGSIPDRFSAQQFSDYHSELNMSSLELGDSALYFCASSPQGAVEQYFGPGTRLTVT.